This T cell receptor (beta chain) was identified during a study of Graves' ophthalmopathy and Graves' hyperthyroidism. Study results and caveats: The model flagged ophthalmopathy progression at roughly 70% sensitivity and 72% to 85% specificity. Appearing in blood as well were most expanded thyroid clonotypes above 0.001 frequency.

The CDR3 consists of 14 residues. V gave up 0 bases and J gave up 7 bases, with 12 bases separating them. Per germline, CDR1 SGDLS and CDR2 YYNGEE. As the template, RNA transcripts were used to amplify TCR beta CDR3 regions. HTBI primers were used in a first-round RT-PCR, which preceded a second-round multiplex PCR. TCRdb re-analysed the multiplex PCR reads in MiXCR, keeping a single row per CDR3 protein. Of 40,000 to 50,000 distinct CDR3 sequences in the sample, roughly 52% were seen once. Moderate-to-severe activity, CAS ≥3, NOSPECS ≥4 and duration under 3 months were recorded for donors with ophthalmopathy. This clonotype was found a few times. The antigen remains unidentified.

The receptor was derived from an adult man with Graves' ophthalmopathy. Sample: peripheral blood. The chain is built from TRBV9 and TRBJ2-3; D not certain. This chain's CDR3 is CASSVEGWVHTQYF. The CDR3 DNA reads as TGTGCCAGCAGCGTAGAGGGATGGGTTCATACGCAGTATTTT.